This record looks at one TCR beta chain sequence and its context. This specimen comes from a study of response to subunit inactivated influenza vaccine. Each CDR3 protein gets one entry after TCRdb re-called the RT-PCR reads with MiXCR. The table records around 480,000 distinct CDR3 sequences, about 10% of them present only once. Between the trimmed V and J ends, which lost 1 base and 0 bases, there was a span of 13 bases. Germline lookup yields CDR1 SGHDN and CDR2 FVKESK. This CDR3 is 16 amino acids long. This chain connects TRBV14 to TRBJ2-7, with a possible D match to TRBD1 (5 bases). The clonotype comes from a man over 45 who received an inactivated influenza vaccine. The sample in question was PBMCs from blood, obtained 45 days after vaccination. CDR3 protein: CASSQGTPQASYEQYF. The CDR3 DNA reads TGTGCCAGCAGCCAAGGGACACCCCAGGCCTCCTACGAGCAGTACTTC.